The next 5 T cell receptor beta chains were all read from a single sample in a study of cytomegalovirus exposure and HLA in healthy donors. Primers for the PCR totalled 60 Vbeta and 13 Jbeta. The data were produced by immunoSEQ multiplex PCR, yet TCRdb's version contains in-frame clones alone and is incomplete. The data contain roughly 100,000 clones, approximately 79% of them singletons. The sequenced sample consisted of PBMCs. These receptors came from a man aged 60 to 75 in good health and CMV-seronegative.

This clone was picked up one time. The genes are TRBV7-8 and TRBJ2-7; 7 bases are shared with TRBD1. Per the germline V gene, CDR1 is SGHVS and CDR2 is FQNEAQ. J gave up 5 bases and V 5 bases, and 6 bases lay outside the gene matches. This CDR3 spans 13 amino acids. The CDR3 sequence is CASSLEQGDEQYV. The CDR3 region has the DNA TGTGCCAGCAGCCTTGAGCAGGGGGACGAGCAGTACGTC.

In the case of this clone: The sample contains more than one DNA sequence encoding this CDR3. This chain connects TRBV5-1 to TRBJ2-2; D perhaps matches TRBD2 (6 bases). V was shortened by 0 bases and J by 6 bases, with 9 bases between the two germline ends. The CDR3 runs 14 residues. Germline-derived CDR1 and CDR2 are SGHRS and YFSETQ. The CDR3 sequence is CASSLDGGPGELFF. In DNA, the CDR3 is TGCGCCAGCAGCTTGGACGGAGGGCCCGGGGAGCTGTTTTTT.

This chain uses TRBV2 with TRBJ2-5, with TRBD1 identical over 7 bases. Losses at the gene ends were 3 bases for V and 2 bases for J; bases not matched to a gene: 3. CDR3 size: 14 residues. From germline, CDR1 is SNHLY and CDR2 FYNNEI. The CDR3 loop reads CASSDNRGQETQYF. The CDR3, as DNA: TGTGCCAGCAGTGACAACAGGGGACAAGAGACCCAGTACTTC.

This sequence joins TRBV11-3 and TRBJ2-7; TRBD2 might be the D (5 bases). Germline V lookup: CDR1 SGHNT, CDR2 YENEEA. The CDR3 sequence is 13 residues long. Trimming cost V 5 bases and J 7 bases, with 15 bases left between them. The DNA of the CDR3 is TGTGCCAGCAGCGTCCGGGAAGGGAGTGAGCAGTACTTC. It specifies CASSVREGSEQYF.

This clone appeared a single time. This rearrangement joins TRBV5-6 to TRBJ2-4, with 8 bases identical to TRBD1. The CDR3 is made up of 14 amino acids. The V segment lost 4 bases and the J segment 9 bases; nucleotides outside the gene matches: 9. From germline, CDR1 is SGHDT and CDR2 YYEEEE. The CDR3 is CASSPTGVESIQYF. CDR3 DNA: TGTGCCAGCAGCCCGACAGGGGTTGAGAGCATTCAGTACTTC.